Following are 15 T cell receptor beta chains from one sample sequenced in a study of cytotoxic CD8 clonotypes in ibrutinib-treated CLL (dated by TCRdb to the early 2020s). In the paper's terms, the time point label means: about a year on ibrutinib. Libraries were built with the immunoSEQ multiplex PCR assay. Entries here come from immuneACCESS through TCRdb and include only in-frame sequences with V and J called. Some clones fail to appear in such tables; in the studies checked, an unresolved V gene covers under half of the shortfall, and the cause of the remainder is unknown. The sample yields 35,000 to 45,000 clones; nearly 70% were counted once. Approximately 12% of the sample lies in the top ten. The sample here was PBMCs, taken after 12 months of ibrutinib treatment. These receptors were collected from a human donor with chronic lymphocytic leukemia.

The V gene is TRBV6-4, the J gene TRBJ2-1; TRBD2 matches at 12 bases. V lost 0 bases, J lost 3 bases, and 0 bases stayed unmatched. This CDR3 region has 16 residues. Germline-derived CDR1 and CDR2 are MRHNA and SNTAGT. Here the CDR3 reads CASSDSGLAGYNEQFF. The CDR3 DNA follows: TGTGCCAGCAGTGACTCGGGACTAGCGGGCTACAATGAGCAGTTCTTC.

A few counts support this clone. V and J are TRBV5-1 and TRBJ2-7; 10 nucleotides line up with TRBD1. V shed 0 bases and J 3 bases; nucleotides not matched to a gene: 9. Germline V lookup: CDR1 SGHRS, CDR2 YFSETQ. The CDR3 loop spans 17 amino acids. In DNA form, the CDR3 reads TGCGCCAGCAGCTTGGGCCCCCTCGGGACAGGGGTCTACGAGCAGTACTTC. Its protein is CASSLGPLGTGVYEQYF.

V gene TRBV12-5 combines with J gene TRBJ2-2; 7 nucleotides match TRBD1. The CDR3 has 15 residues. Germline lookup yields CDR1 LGHNT and CDR2 FRNRAP. V lost 6 bases to trimming and J lost 1 base; unmatched junction nucleotides: 5. CDR3 nucleotide sequence: TGTGCTAGTGGCCTGGACAGGCAGAACACCGGGGAGCTGTTTTTT. It codes for CASGLDRQNTGELFF. The full variable domain, completed using reference TRBV12-5 and TRBJ2-2, is DARVTQTPRHKVTEMGQEVTMRCQPILGHNTVFWYRQTMMQGLELLAYFRNRAPLDDSGMPKDRFSAEMPDATLATLKIQPSEPRDSAVYFCASGLDRQNTGELFFGEGSRLTVL.

This clone was picked up a small number of times. V usage is TRBV10-1 and J usage is TRBJ2-7; TRBD2 is a possible D gene (5 bases). V lost 3 bases, J lost 4 bases, and 13 bases lay in between. From germline, CDR1 is WNHNN and CDR2 SYGVQD (reference sequence). This CDR3 spans 14 amino acids. DNA of the CDR3: TGCGCCAGCAGTGACCCTAGCCGAAGTTACGAGCAGTACTTC. Its protein product is CASSDPSRSYEQYF.

This chain links TRBV5-1 with TRBJ2-1; perhaps TRBD1 as D (6 bases). The CDR3 totals 15 residues. Germline assignment: CDR1 SGHRS and CDR2 YFSETQ. The ends were cut back, 7 bases at V and 4 bases at J, with 18 bases in the middle. The CDR3 loop reads CASSLGPGEYNEQFF. The CDR3 DNA follows: TGCGCCAGCTCCCTAGGTCCAGGGGAGTACAATGAGCAGTTCTTC.

This sequence joins TRBV15 and TRBJ2-7, with 7 bases lining up with TRBD2. Trimming removed 1 base from V and 3 bases from J; junction bases left unmatched: 6. The CDR3 has 15 residues. CDR1 is LNHNV and CDR2 is YYDKDF in the germline V gene (reference sequence). CDR3 nucleotides: TGTGCCACCAGCAGAGCCCGGGACTACCACTACGAGCAGTACTTC. Amino acids: CATSRARDYHYEQYF.

The V and J genes are TRBV16 and TRBJ1-5; D is ambiguous. This CDR3 spans 12 amino acids. Germline CDR1 reads KGHSY; CDR2 reads FQNENV. V gave up 4 bases and J gave up 8 bases, with 9 bases separating them. The CDR3 DNA follows: TGTGCCAGCAGCCGAGGCGTAGAGCCCCAGCATTTT. Its protein is CASSRGVEPQHF.

V gene TRBV11-2 combines with J gene TRBJ2-7; unclear D gene. Between the trimmed V and J ends, which lost 2 bases and 5 bases, there was a span of 10 bases. Germline CDR1 is SGHAT and CDR2 is FQNNGV. The CDR3 contains 13 residues. The chain's CDR3 is CASSLTPRDEQYF. The DNA for the CDR3 is TGTGCCAGCAGCTTAACCCCTAGGGACGAGCAGTACTTC.

The chain has TRBV10-1 and TRBJ1-1; unclear D gene. Germline V gene sequence: CDR1 WNHNN, CDR2 SYGVQD (reference sequence). V lost 0 bases and J 0 bases, leaving 2 bases between the germline ends. The CDR3 loop spans 13 amino acids. The chain's CDR3 is CASSESLNTEAFF. CDR3 DNA sequence: TGCGCCAGCAGTGAGTCCCTGAACACTGAAGCTTTCTTT.

J is TRBJ1-5 and V is TRBV30, with TRBD1 matching over 7 bases. V was pared by 2 bases and J by 3 bases, with 10 bases of the junction left unmatched. The CDR3 covers 16 residues. Germline V lookup: CDR1 GTSNPN, CDR2 SVGIG (reference sequence). In nucleotides, the CDR3 is TGTGCCTGGAGTTTCCGGACAGGCCAGAACAATCAGCCCCAGCATTTT. It yields the protein CAWSFRTGQNNQPQHF.

The chain is built from TRBV11-2 and TRBJ2-5; TRBD2 matches 11 bases. V was pared by 3 bases and J by 2 bases, with 2 bases of the junction left unmatched. CDR3 size: 15 residues. CDR1 is SGHAT and CDR2 is FQNNGV in the germline V gene. CDR3 sequence (DNA): TGTGCCAGCAGCTTTAGCGGGAGGGGGCAAGAGACCCAGTACTTC. Encoded protein: CASSFSGRGQETQYF.

This clone was seen only a few times. This chain links TRBV4-3 with TRBJ1-2, with D possibly matching TRBD1 (5 bases). Germline CDR1 LGHNA, CDR2 YSLEER. With 1 base removed from V and 6 bases from J, the gap between germline ends came to 9 bases. The CDR3 spans 13 residues. The chain's CDR3 is CASSQAGINGYTF. The CDR3 nucleotides are TGCGCCAGCAGCCAAGCAGGGATTAATGGCTACACCTTC.

This chain joins TRBV5-1 and TRBJ2-3; a weak D match, TRBD1 (7 bases). V was clipped by 3 bases and J by 0 bases, with 14 bases between them. Germline V gene sequence: CDR1 SGHRS, CDR2 YFSETQ. This CDR3 comprises 16 residues. The CDR3 here is CASSWRDSPSTDTQYF. The CDR3 DNA is TGCGCCAGCAGCTGGAGGGACAGCCCTAGCACAGATACGCAGTATTTT.

The chain combines TRBV6-5 with TRBJ1-1; maybe TRBD1 (5 bases). Germline values: CDR1 MNHEY, CDR2 SVGAGI. The germline V and J ends were trimmed by 5 bases and 6 bases, with 7 bases remaining between them. The CDR3 is made up of 11 amino acids. CDR3 loop: CASSKGSEAFF. The CDR3 DNA reads TGTGCCAGCAGTAAGGGGTCTGAAGCTTTCTTT.

This chain connects TRBV4-1 to TRBJ1-2, with 8 positions matching TRBD1. The germline gives CDR1 MGHRA, CDR2 YSYEKL. This CDR3 has 14 amino acids. The trim removed 4 bases at V and 7 bases at J, leaving 8 bases unmatched. The CDR3 loop is CASSPTGGFGGYTF. CDR3 DNA: TGCGCCAGCAGCCCAACAGGGGGTTTCGGTGGCTACACCTTC.